This TCR beta chain emerged from a study of blood T cell repertoires in COVID-19. Whole-study context: Donors in the United States, Italy and Spain gave samples during acute or convalescent COVID-19. PBMCs, B-cell-depleted T cells, or T cells were the source of the cDNA or gDNA that made up the material.

The repertoire was sequenced with immunoSEQ multiplex PCR; TCRdb's copy has only in-frame clones and lacks some. The sample shows approximately 350,000 clones, around nine tenths of them seen only once. The CDR3 spans 14 residues. Trimming left V 2 bases short and J 0 bases short, with 5 bases between. The germline CDR1 and CDR2 sequences are LGHDT and YNNKEL (reference sequence). The J gene is TRBJ2-1, the V gene TRBV3-1 (or the pseudogene TRBV3-2); the D is unclear. The source material was peripheral blood. This TCR came from a woman between 18 and 29 years old who had recovered from COVID-19. In DNA form, the CDR3 reads TGTGCCAGCAGCCAACGTCGCTCCTACAATGAGCAGTTCTTC. Encoded protein: CASSQRRSYNEQFF.